The entry below describes one T cell receptor beta chain. Its antigen is not known. The sample is drawn from a study of shared clonotypes between healthy human individuals. Turning to the study itself: The study used three CD4 naive, three CD4 memory, two CD8 naive and one CD8 memory plate per donor. Study outcomes and limitations: Since donors were few, the genetic and exposure-history diversity represented was limited. As a rule, naive subsets had a larger estimated richness than memory subsets. Though the depth was large, rarefaction showed that sorted-subset sequencing was incomplete.

TCRdb's table, derived via immunoSEQ multiplex PCR, lists solely in-frame clones and lacks some. This table holds over 750,000 clones, just over 95% found once. The naive CD8 fraction comprised CD45RO-negative cells positively selected for CCR7 and excluded terminally differentiated effector memory CD45RA+ cells. This receptor was identified in a man aged 25 to 40 in good health. Material for sequencing was naive CD8+ T cells sorted from blood.

The CDR3 DNA follows: TGTGCCAGCAAATCGGCCTACGAGCAGTACTTC. Amino acids: CASKSAYEQYF. The chain links TRBV25-1 to TRBJ2-7, with D uncertain. This CDR3 spans 11 amino acids. The V end was cut by 7 bases, the J end by 2 bases, with 6 bases between. Germline V CDR1 and CDR2: MGHDK, SYGVNS.